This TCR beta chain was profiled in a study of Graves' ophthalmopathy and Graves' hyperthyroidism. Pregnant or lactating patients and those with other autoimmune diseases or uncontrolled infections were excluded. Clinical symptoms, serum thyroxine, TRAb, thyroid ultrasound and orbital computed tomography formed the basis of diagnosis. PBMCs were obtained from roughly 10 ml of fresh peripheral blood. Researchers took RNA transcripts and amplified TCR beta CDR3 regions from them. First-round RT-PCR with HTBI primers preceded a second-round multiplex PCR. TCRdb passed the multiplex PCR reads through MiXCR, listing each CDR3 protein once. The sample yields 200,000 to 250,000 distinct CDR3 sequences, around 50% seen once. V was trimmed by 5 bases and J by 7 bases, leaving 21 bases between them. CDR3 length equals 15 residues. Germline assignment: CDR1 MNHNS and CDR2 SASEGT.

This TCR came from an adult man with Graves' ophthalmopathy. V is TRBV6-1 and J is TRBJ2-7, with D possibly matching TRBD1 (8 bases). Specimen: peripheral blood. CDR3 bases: TGTGCCAGCAGTCAGAGTAGGACAGGGAGGGATGAGCAGTACTTC. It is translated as CASSQSRTGRDEQYF.